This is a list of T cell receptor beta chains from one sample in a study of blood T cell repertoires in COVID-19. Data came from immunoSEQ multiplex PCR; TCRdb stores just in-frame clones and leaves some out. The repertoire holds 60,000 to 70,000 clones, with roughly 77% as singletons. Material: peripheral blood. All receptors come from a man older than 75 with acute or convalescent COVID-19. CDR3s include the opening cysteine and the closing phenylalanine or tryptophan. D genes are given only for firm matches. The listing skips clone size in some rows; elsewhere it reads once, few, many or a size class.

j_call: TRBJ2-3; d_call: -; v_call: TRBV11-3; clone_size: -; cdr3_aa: CASSLDGAGSAQYF; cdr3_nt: TGTGCCAGCAGCTTAGATGGGGCCGGTTCAGCGCAGTATTTT
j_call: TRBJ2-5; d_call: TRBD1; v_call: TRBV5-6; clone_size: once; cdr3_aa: CASSRTGVETQYF; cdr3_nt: TGTGCCAGCAGCCGGACAGGGGTAGAGACCCAGTACTTC
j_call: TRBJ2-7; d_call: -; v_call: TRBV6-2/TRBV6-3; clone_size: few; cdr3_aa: CASSEQGSYEQYF; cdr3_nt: TGTGCCAGCAGTGAGCAGGGAAGCTACGAGCAGTACTTC
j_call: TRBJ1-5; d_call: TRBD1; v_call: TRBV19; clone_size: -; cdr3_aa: CASRADTGVWGGSNQPQHF; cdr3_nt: TGTGCCAGTAGGGCGGACACAGGGGTATGGGGTGGCAGCAATCAGCCCCAGCATTTT
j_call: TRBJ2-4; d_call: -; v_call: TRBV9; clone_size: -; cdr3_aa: CASNPLGVENIQYF; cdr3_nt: TGTGCCAGCAATCCCCTCGGGGTTGAGAACATTCAGTACTTC
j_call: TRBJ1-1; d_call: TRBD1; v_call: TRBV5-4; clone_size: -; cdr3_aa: CASSSGQLGAEAFF; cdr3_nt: TGTGCCAGCAGCTCGGGACAGTTGGGGGCTGAAGCTTTCTTT
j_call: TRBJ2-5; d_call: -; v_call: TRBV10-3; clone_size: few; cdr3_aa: CAIKEQSIGETQYF; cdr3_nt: TGTGCCATCAAGGAACAGTCCATTGGGGAGACCCAGTACTTC
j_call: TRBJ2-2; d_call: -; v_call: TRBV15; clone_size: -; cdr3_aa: CATSRAGGVGELFF; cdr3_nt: TGTGCCACCAGCAGAGCCGGGGGAGTCGGGGAGCTGTTTTTT
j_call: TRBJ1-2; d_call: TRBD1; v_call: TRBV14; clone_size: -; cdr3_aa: CASSPAGQGRGGYTF; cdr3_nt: TGTGCCAGCAGCCCCGCGGGACAGGGGAGAGGTGGCTACACCTTC
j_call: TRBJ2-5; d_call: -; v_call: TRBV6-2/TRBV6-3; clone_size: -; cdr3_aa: CASSYAGWRETQYF; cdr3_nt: TGTGCCAGCAGTTACGCAGGGTGGCGAGAGACCCAGTACTTC